Reported below is one T cell receptor beta chain. Antigen unknown. The germline gene is not matched at one end of the junction; a read error may be the cause. No cell sorting was done before RNA was extracted from the tissue. The sample originates from a study of tumor and adjacent non-tumor tissue in lung cancer. Three rounds of nested PCR, following a modified ARM-PCR protocol, produced the TCRbeta library. Each CDR3 protein gets one entry after TCRdb re-called the multiplex PCR reads with MiXCR. The data hold fewer than 120,000 distinct CDR3 sequences, with 84% observed a single time. Germline V gives CDR1 SGHAT, CDR2 FQNNGV. There are 16 residues in the CDR3. General study findings and limits: Patients with more diverse tumor TCRs had worse survival.

The receptor was derived from a man between 65 and 79 years old with non-small cell lung cancer. The chain employs TRBV11-2 and TRBJ2-2; 7 nucleotides align to TRBD1. The sample comprised lung tumor tissue. The CDR3 protein is CASSLVSTGVARDLFF. The CDR3 DNA sequence: TGTGCCAGCAGCTTAGTGAGCACAGGGGTTGCCCGGGACCTGTTTTTT.